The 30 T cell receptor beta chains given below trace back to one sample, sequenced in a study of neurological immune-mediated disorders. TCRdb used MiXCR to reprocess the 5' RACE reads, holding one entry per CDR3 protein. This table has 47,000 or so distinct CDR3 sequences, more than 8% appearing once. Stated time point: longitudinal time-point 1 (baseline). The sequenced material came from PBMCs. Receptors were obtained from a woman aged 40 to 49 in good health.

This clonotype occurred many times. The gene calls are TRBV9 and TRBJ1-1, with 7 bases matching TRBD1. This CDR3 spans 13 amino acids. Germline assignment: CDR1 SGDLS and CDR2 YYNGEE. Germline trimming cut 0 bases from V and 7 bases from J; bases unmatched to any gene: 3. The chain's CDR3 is CASSVAGQHEAFF. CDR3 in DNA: TGTGCCAGCAGCGTAGCGGGACAGCATGAAGCTTTCTTT.

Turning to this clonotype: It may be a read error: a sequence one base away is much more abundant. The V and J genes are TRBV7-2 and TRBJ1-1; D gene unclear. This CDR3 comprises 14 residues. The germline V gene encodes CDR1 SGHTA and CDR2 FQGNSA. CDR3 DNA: TGTGACAGCAGCTCCGGCAGCGCCTACACTGAAGCTTTCTTT. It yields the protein CDSSSGSAYTEAFF.

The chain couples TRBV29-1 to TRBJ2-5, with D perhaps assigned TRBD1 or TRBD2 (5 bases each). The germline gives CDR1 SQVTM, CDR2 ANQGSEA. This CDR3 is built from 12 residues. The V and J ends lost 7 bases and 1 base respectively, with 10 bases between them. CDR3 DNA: TGCAGCGCCCGGGACGCCCAAGAGACCCAGTACTTC. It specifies CSARDAQETQYF.

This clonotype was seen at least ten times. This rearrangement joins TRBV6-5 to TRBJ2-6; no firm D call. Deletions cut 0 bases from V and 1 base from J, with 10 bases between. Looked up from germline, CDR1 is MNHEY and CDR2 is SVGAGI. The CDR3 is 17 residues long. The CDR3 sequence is CASSYSVPASGANVLTF. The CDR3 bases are TGTGCCAGCAGTTACTCCGTCCCCGCGTCTGGGGCCAACGTCCTGACTTTC.

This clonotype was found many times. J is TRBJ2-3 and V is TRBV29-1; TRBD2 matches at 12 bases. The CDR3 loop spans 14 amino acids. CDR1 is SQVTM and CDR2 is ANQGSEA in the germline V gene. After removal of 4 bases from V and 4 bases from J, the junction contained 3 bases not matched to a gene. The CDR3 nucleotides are TGCAGCGTTGGGGGACTAGCGGGCGCAGATACGCAGTATTTT. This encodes CSVGGLAGADTQYF.

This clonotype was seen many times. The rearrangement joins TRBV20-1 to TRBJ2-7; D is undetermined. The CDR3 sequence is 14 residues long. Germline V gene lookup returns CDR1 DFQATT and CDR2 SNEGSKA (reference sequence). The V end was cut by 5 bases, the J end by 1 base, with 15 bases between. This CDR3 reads CSASPAGDSYEQYF. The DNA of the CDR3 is TGCAGTGCTTCCCCGGCAGGTGATTCCTACGAGCAGTACTTC.

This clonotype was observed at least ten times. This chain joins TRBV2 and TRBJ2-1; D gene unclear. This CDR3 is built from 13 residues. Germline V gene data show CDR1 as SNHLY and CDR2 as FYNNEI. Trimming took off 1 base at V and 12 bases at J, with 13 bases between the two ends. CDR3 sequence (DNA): TGTGCCAGCAGTGAAGACCTAGGGCGTGGGCAGTTCTTC. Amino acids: CASSEDLGRGQFF.

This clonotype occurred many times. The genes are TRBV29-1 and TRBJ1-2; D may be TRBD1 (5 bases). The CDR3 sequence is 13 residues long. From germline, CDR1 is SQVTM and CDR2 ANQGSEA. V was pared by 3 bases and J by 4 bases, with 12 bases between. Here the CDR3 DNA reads TGCAGCGTTGAGGACACGAGTTCCTATGGCTACACCTTC. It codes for CSVEDTSSYGYTF.

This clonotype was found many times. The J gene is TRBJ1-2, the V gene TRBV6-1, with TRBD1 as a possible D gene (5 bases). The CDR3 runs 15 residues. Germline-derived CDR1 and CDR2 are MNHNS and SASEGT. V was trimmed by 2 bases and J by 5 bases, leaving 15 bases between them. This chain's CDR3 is CASSESMTASYGYTF. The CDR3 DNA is TGTGCCAGCAGTGAATCCATGACAGCGAGTTATGGCTACACCTTC.

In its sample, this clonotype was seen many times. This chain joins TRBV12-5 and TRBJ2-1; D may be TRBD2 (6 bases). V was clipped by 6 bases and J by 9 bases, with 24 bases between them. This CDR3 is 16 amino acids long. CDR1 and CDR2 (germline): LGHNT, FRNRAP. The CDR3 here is CASGSPLFPPGSEQFF. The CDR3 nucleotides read TGTGCTAGTGGCTCACCGCTATTCCCCCCCGGGAGTGAGCAGTTCTTC. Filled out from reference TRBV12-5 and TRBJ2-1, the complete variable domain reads DARVTQTPRHKVTEMGQEVTMRCQPILGHNTVFWYRQTMMQGLELLAYFRNRAPLDDSGMPKDRFSAEMPDATLATLKIQPSEPRDSAVYFCASGSPLFPPGSEQFFGPGTRLTVL.

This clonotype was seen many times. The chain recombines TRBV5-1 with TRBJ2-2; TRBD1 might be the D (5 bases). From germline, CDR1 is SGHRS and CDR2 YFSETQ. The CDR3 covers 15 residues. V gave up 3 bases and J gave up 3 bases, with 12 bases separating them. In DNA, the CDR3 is TGCGCCAGCAGCTCAGGGTACGAGGACACCGGGGAGCTGTTTTTT. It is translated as CASSSGYEDTGELFF.

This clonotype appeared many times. CDR3 loop: CASSYSGQSYTGELFF. The CDR3 nucleotides are TGTGCCAGCAGTTACTCGGGACAGAGTTACACCGGGGAGCTGTTTTTT. V gene TRBV6-5 combines with J gene TRBJ2-2, with 7 bases identical to TRBD1. V shed 0 bases, J shed 3 bases, and the junction held 4 bases outside the gene matches. This CDR3 spans 16 amino acids. From germline, CDR1 is MNHEY and CDR2 SVGAGI.

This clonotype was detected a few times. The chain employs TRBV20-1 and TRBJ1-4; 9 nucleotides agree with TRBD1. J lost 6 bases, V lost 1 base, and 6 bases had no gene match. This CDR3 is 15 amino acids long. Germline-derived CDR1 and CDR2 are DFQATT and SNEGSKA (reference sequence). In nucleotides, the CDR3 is TGCAGTGCTAGAGTTCCGGGACAGGGCGATGAAAAACTGTTTTTT. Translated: CSARVPGQGDEKLFF.

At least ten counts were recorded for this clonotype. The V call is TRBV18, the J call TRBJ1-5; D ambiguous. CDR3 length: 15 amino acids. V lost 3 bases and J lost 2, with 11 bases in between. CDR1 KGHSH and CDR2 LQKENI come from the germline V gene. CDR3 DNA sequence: TGTGCCAGCTCACCTACTAGAGGAGGCAATCAGCCCCAGCATTTT. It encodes CASSPTRGGNQPQHF.

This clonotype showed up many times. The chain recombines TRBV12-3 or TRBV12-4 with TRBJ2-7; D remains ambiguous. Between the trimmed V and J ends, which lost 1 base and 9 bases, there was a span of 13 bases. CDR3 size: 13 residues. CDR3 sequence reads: CASSLESQVWQYF. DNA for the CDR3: TGTGCCAGCAGTTTAGAGTCCCAGGTTTGGCAGTACTTC.

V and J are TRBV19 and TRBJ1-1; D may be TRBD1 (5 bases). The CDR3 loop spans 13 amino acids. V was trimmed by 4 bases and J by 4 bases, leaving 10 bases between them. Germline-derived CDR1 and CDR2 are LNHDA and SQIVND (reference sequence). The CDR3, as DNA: TGTGCCAGTAGTAGGTCGGGGCGCACTGAAGCTTTCTTT. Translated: CASSRSGRTEAFF.

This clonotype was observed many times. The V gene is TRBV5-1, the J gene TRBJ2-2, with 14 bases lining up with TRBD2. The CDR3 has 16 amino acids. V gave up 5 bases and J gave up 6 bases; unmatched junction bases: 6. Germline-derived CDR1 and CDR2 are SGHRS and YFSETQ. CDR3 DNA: TGCGCCAGCAGAGTACCGGGACTAGCGGGAGCCGGGGAGCTGTTTTTT. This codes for CASRVPGLAGAGELFF.

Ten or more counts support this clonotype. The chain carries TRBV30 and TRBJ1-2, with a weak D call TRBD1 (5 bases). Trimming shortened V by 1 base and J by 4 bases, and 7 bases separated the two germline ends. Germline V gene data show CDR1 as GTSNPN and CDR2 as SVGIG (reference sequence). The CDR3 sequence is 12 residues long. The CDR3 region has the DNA TGTGCCTGGAGTGGTGGGACCTATGGCTACACCTTC. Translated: CAWSGGTYGYTF.

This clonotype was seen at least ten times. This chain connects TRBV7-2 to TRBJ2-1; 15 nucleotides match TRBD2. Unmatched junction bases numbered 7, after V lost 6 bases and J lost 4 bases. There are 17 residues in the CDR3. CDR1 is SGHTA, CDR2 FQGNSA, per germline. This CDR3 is CASSFGLAGGRYNEQFF. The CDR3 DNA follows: TGTGCCAGCAGTTTTGGACTAGCGGGGGGGCGGTACAATGAGCAGTTCTTC.

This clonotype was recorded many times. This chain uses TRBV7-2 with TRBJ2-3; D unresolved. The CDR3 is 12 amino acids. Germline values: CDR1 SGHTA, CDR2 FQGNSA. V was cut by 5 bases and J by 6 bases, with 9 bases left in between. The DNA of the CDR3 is TGTGCCAGCAGCGCCTTGGGGGATACGCAGTATTTT. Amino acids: CASSALGDTQYF.

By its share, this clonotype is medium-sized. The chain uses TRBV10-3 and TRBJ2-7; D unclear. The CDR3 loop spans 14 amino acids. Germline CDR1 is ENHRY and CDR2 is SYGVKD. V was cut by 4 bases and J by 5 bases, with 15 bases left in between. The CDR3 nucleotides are TGTGCCATCAGTGGCGATAATACACAGAACGAGCAGTACTTC. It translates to CAISGDNTQNEQYF.

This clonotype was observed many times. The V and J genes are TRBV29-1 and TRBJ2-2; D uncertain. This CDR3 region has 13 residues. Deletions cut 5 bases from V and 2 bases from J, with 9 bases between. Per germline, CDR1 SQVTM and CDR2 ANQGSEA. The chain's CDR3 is CSVTSENTGELFF. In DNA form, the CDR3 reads TGCAGCGTTACGTCAGAAAACACCGGGGAGCTGTTTTTT.

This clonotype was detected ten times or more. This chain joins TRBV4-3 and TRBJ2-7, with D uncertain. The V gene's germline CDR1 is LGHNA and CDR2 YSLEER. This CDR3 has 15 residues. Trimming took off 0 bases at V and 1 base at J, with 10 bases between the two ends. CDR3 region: CASSQDTRLSYEQYF. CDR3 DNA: TGCGCCAGCAGCCAAGATACCCGGTTGTCCTACGAGCAGTACTTC.

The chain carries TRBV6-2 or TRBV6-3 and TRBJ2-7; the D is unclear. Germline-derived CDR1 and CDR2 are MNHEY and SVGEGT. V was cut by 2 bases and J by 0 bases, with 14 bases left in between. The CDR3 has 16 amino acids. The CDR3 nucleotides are TGTGCCAGCAGTTACAATATCTGGACGGTCTCCTACGAGCAGTACTTC. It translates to CASSYNIWTVSYEQYF.

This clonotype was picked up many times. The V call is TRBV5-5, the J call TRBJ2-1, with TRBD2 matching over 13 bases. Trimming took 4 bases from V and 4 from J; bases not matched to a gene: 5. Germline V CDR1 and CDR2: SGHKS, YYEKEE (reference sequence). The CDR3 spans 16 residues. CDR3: CASSIGLAGVYNEQFF. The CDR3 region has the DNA TGTGCCAGCAGCATAGGACTAGCGGGAGTATACAATGAGCAGTTCTTC.

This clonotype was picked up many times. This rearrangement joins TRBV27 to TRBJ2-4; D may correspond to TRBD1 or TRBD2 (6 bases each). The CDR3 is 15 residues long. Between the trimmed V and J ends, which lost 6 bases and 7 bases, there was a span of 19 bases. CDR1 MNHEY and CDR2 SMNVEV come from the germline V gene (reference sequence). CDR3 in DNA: TGTGCCAGCAGATCCCTAGGGGAAGGGGGGAACATTCAGTACTTC. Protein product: CASRSLGEGGNIQYF.

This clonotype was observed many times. The CDR3 DNA follows: TGTGCCAGCATCAGGCGGGGGTACAATGAGCAGTTCTTC. It codes for CASIRRGYNEQFF. The rearrangement uses TRBV6-1 and TRBJ2-1; TRBD2 matches 7 bases. Trimming cost V 7 bases and J 4 bases; bases outside gene matches: 4. Germline values: CDR1 MNHNS, CDR2 SASEGT. This CDR3 is built from 13 residues.

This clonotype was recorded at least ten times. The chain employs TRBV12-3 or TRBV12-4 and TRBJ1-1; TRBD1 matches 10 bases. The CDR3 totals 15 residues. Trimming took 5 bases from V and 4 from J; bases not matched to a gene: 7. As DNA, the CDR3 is TGTGCCAGCAGTCTACGGACAGGGGGTGGCACTGAAGCTTTCTTT. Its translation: CASSLRTGGGTEAFF.

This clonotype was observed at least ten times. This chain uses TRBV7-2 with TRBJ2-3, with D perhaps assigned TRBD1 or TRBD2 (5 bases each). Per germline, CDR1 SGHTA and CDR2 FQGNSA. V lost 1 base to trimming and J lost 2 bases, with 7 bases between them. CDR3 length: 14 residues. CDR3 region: CASSLGDHTDTQYF. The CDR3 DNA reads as TGTGCCAGCAGCTTAGGGGACCACACAGATACGCAGTATTTT.

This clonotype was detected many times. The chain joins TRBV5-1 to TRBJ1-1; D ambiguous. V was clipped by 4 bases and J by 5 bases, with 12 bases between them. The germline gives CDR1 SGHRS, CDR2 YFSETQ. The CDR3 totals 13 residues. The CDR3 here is CASSSGLGTEAFF. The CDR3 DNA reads TGCGCCAGCAGCAGCGGACTAGGGACTGAAGCTTTCTTT.